This TCR beta chain was sequenced for a study of T cell responses to AZD1222 COVID-19 vaccine. Whole-study results and caveats: Spike-specific TCRs gained breadth and depth after people received two AZD1222 doses.

Concerning this clone: Its target is unknown.

J gave up 7 bases and V 3 bases, and 3 bases lay outside the gene matches. Looked up from germline, CDR1 is SGDLS and CDR2 is YYNGEE. The CDR3 is 13 amino acids. TCRdb's copy holds only in-frame clones and misses some; the assay was immunoSEQ multiplex PCR. The table shows over 110,000 clones, with 80% to 95% occurring only once. This TCR came from an adult in good health. The sequences come from peripheral blood, collected on day 0 of AZD1222 vaccination. The chain employs TRBV9 and TRBJ1-5, with TRBD1 identical over 8 bases. The CDR3 sequence: CASSADREQPQHF. CDR3 nucleotide sequence: TGTGCCAGCAGCGCGGACAGGGAACAGCCCCAGCATTTT.